The rows below give T cell receptor beta chains drawn from one sample of a study of molecular identifiers for immune sequencing clone quantification. Via MiXCR, TCRdb re-called the PCR reads, giving one row per CDR3 protein. The sample has a few hundred thousand distinct CDR3 sequences, about 22% seen once. The sequencing input was naive CD8+ T cells from blood, with Jurkat cell RNA spiked in. The source of these receptors is a human donor in good health. Some libraries in this study had Jurkat cell RNA spiked in. CDR3s include the opening cysteine and the closing phenylalanine or tryptophan. A D gene is named only where the DNA matches it firmly. The size entry is marked missing in some rows and otherwise reads once, few, many or a size class.

abundance: many
d_gene: .
v_gene: TRBV3-1
j_gene: TRBJ2-7
CDR3nt: TGTGCCAGCAGCCCCGGGACCGCAACCTACGAGCAGTACTTC
CDR3aa: CASSPGTATYEQYF

abundance: few
d_gene: .
v_gene: TRBV4-3
j_gene: TRBJ2-6
CDR3nt: TGCGCCAGCAGCCTATCATACAGGTACTCTGGGGCCAACGTCCTGACTTTC
CDR3aa: CASSLSYRYSGANVLTF

abundance: .
d_gene: .
v_gene: TRBV7-9
j_gene: TRBJ2-3
CDR3nt: TGTGCCAGCAGCCCCCTCGGGGCTAATATCCCAGATACGCAGTATTTT
CDR3aa: CASSPLGANIPDTQYF

abundance: .
d_gene: .
v_gene: TRBV4-1
j_gene: TRBJ2-3
CDR3nt: TGCGCCAGCAGCCAAGAGCGGGAAACAGATACGCAGTATTTT
CDR3aa: CASSQERETDTQYF

abundance: .
d_gene: .
v_gene: TRBV19
j_gene: TRBJ1-1
CDR3nt: TGTGCCAGTAGTCTCCAACGGGGGTTTAGCACTGAAGCTTTCTTT
CDR3aa: CASSLQRGFSTEAFF

abundance: many
d_gene: .
v_gene: TRBV3-1
j_gene: TRBJ1-2
CDR3nt: TGTGCCAGCAATTCAGGGAGGAATGGCTACACCTTC
CDR3aa: CASNSGRNGYTF

abundance: many
d_gene: .
v_gene: TRBV21-1
j_gene: TRBJ1-5
CDR3nt: TGTGCCAGCAGCAAAGCCCAGGACATCTGGGTTAATCAGCCCCAGCATTTT
CDR3aa: CASSKAQDIWVNQPQHF

abundance: .
d_gene: .
v_gene: TRBV24-1
j_gene: TRBJ2-2
CDR3nt: TGTGCCACCAGTCCCGGGACTTACACCGGGGAGCTGTTTTTT
CDR3aa: CATSPGTYTGELFF

abundance: .
d_gene: .
v_gene: TRBV19
j_gene: TRBJ2-7
CDR3nt: TGTGCCAGTAGTATTTTTCTCCGAGGGACCTACGAGCAGTACTTC
CDR3aa: CASSIFLRGTYEQYF

abundance: .
d_gene: TRBD2
v_gene: TRBV2
j_gene: TRBJ2-3
CDR3nt: TGTGCCAGCAGTGCTGCTAGCGGGGACACAGATACGCAGTATTTT
CDR3aa: CASSAASGDTDTQYF

abundance: .
d_gene: .
v_gene: TRBV4-1
j_gene: TRBJ2-7
CDR3nt: TGCGCCAACAGCCAAGGGGACGGTAGCTCCTACGAGCAGTACTTC
CDR3aa: CANSQGDGSSYEQYF